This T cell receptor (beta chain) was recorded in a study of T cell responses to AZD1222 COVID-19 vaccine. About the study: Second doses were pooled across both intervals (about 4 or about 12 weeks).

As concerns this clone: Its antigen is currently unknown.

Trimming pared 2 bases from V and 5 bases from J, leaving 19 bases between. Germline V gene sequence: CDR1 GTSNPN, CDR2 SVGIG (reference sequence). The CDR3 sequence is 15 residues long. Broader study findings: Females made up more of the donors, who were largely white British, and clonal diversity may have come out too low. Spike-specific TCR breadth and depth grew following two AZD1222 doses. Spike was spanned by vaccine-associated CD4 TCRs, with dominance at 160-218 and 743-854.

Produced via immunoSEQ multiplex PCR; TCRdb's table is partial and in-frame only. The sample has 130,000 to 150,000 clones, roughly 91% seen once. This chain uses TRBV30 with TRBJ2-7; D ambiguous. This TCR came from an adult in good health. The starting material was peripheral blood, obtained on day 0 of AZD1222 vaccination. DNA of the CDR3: TGTGCCTGGAGTCAACCGGGCTCCTTTGTCCACGAGCAGTACTTC. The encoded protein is CAWSQPGSFVHEQYF.